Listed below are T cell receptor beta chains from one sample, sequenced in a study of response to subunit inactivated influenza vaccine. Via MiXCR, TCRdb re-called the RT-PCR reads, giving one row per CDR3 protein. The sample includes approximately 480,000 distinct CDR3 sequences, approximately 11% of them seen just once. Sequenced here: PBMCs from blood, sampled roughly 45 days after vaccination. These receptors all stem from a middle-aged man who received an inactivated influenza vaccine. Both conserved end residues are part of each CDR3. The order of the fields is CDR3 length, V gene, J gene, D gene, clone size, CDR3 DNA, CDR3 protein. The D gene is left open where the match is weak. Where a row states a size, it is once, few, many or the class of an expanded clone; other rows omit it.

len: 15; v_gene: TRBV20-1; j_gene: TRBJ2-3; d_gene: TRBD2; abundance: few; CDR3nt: TGCAGTGCTAGAGTCGCGAGCGGGGGCACAGATACGCAGTATTTT; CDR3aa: CSARVASGGTDTQYF
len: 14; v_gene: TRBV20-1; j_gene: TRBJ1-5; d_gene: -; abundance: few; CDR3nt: TGCAGTGCTAGAGAATTCGGCGGCAATCAGCCCCAGCATTTT; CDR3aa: CSAREFGGNQPQHF
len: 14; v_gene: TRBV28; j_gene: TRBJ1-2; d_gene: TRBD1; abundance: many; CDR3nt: TGTGCCAGCGTTACAGGGGGCGCTGACTATGGCTACACCTTC; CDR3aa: CASVTGGADYGYTF
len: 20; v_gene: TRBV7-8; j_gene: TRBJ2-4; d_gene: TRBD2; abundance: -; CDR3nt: TGTGCCAGCAGCCAGGACCCCGGGACTAGCGTGAACTTAGCCAAAAACATTCAGTACTTC; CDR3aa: CASSQDPGTSVNLAKNIQYF
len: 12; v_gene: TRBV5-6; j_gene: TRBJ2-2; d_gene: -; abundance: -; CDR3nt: TGTGCCAGCACTTGGGGCACCGGGGAGCTGTTTTTT; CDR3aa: CASTWGTGELFF
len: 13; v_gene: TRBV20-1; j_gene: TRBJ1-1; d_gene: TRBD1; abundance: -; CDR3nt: TGCAGTGCGCAAGGGGGCAGGGGCACTGAAGCTTTCTTT; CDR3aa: CSAQGGRGTEAFF
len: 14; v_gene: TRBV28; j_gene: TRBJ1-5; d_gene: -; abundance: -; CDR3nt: TGTGCCAGCTCCTGGACGGACGGCAATCAGCCCCAGCATTTT; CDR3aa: CASSWTDGNQPQHF
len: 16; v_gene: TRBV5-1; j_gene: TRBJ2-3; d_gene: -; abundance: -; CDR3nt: TGCGCCAGCAGCTTAGGAGCGACTAGTACCCGAGATACGCAGTATTTT; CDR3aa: CASSLGATSTRDTQYF
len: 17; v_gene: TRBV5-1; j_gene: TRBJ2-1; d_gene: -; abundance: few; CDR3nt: TGCGCCAGCAGCTTGAAGGAAGTGGGTCCTTCCTACAATGAGCAGTTCTTC; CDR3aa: CASSLKEVGPSYNEQFF
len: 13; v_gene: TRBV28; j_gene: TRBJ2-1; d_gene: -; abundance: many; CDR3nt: TGTGCCAGCAGTCTGGAGGGTTTGAATGAGCAGTTCTTC; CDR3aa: CASSLEGLNEQFF
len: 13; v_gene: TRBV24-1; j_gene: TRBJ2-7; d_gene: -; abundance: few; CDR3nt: TGTGCCACCAGTGATTCGAACCACTACGAGCAGTACTTC; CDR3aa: CATSDSNHYEQYF
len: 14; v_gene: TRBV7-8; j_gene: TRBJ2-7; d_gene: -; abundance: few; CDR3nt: TGTGCCAGCAGCGGGGACCCTACAGGGCCCGAGCAGTACTTC; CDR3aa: CASSGDPTGPEQYF
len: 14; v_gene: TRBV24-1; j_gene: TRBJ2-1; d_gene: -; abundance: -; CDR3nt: TGTGCCACCAGTGATGTCGACAGAAACAATGAGCAGTTCTTC; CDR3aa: CATSDVDRNNEQFF
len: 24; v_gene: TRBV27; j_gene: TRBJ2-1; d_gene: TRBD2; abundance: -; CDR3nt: TGTGCCAGCAGTTTATTACGTCTGACAGGGGGCCCCGGGGCTAGCGGGAGGGCCGTCCACGTGCAGTTCTTC; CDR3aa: CASSLLRLTGGPGASGRAVHVQFF
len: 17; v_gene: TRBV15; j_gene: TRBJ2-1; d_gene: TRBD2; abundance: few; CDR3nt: TGTGCCACCAGCAGAGATGCTCTAGCGGGAGTTGATAATGAGCAGTTCTTC; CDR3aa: CATSRDALAGVDNEQFF
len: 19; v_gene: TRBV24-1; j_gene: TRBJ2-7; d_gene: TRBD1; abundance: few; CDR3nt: TGTGCCACCAGTGACCCTGCCAAAGTTGACAGGGGGCTGTCCTACGAGCAGTACTTC; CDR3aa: CATSDPAKVDRGLSYEQYF
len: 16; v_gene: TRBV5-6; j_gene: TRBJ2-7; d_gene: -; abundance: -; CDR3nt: TGTGCCAGCAGCTGGCCCCACTCGGACAGCTCCTACGAGCAGTACTTC; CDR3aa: CASSWPHSDSSYEQYF
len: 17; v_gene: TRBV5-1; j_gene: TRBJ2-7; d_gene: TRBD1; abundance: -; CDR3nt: TGCGCCAGCAGACCTCCGGGACAGGGGGTCCACTCCTACGAGCAGTACTTC; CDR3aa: CASRPPGQGVHSYEQYF
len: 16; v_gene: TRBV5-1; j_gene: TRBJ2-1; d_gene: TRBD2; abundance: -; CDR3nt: TGCGCCAGCAGCCGAACCACTAGCGGGGGCTACAATGAGCAGTTCTTC; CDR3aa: CASSRTTSGGYNEQFF
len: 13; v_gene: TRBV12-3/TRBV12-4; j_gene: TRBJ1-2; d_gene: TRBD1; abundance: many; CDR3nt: TGTGCCAGCAGTTTAGGACAGGGCTATGGCTACACCTTC; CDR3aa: CASSLGQGYGYTF
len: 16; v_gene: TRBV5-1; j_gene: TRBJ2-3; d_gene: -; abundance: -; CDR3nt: TGCGCCAACGACGATTTATCAGCGGACCCCACAGATACGCAGTATTTT; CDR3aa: CANDDLSADPTDTQYF
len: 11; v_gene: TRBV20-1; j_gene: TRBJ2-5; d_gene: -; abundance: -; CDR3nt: TGCAGTGCTAGTACCCTGGAGACCCAGTACTTC; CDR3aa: CSASTLETQYF
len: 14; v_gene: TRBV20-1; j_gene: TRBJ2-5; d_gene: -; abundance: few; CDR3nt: TGCAGTGCCCCGCCCCCAGGGGTCAGGGAGACCCAGTACTTC; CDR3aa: CSAPPPGVRETQYF
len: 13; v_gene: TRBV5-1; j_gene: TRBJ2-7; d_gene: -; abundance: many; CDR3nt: TGCGCCAGCAGCCCGACCAGCTCCTACGAGCAGTACTTC; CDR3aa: CASSPTSSYEQYF
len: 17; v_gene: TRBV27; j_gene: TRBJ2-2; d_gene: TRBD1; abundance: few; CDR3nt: TGTGCCAGCAGTAACATGCCGGGACAGGGTGTCACCGGGGAGCTGTTTTTT; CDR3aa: CASSNMPGQGVTGELFF
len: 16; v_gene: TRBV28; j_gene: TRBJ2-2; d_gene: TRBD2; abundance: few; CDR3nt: TGTGCCAGCAGTTTATGGCCTAGCGGCGGCACCGGGGAGCTGTTTTTT; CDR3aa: CASSLWPSGGTGELFF
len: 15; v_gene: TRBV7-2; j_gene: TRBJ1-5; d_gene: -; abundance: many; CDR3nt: TGTGCCAGCAGCTCACCACCGGGCCACAATCAGCCCCAGCATTTT; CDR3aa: CASSSPPGHNQPQHF
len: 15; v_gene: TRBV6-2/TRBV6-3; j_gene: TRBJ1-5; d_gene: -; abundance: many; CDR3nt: TGTGCCAGCAGTTACTCGAGGGGGAATGGTCAGCCCCAGCATTTT; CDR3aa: CASSYSRGNGQPQHF